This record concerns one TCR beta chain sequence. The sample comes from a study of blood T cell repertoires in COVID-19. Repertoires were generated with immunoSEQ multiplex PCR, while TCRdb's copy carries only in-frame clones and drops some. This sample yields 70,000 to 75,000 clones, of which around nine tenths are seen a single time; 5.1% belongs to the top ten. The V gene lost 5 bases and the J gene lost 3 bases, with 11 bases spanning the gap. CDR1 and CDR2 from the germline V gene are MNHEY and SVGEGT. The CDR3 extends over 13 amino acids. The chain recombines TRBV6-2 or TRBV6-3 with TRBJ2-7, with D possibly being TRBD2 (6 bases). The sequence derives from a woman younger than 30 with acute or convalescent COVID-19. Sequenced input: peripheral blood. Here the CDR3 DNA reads TGTGCCAGCAGTGGCAGACTAGACTACGAGCAGTACTTC. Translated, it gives CASSGRLDYEQYF.